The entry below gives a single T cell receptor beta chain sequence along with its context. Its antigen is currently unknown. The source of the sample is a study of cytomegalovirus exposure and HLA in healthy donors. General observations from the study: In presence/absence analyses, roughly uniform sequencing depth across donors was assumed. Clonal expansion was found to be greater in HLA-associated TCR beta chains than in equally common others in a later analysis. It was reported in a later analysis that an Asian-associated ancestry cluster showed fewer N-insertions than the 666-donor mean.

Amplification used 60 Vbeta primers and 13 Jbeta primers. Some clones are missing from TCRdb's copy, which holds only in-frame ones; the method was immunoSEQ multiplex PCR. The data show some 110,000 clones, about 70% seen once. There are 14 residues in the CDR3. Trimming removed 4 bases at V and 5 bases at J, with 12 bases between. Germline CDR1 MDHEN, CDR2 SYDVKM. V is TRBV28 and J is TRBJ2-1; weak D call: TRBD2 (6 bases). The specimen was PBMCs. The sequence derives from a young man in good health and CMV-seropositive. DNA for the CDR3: TGTGCCAGCAGTTCTACCGGACTACACAATGAGCAGTTCTTC. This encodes CASSSTGLHNEQFF.